This T cell receptor beta chain was found in a study of blood T cell repertoires in COVID-19. Profiling relied on immunoSEQ multiplex PCR, and the TCRdb table lists in-frame clones only, not all of them. Of 250,000 or so clones in the sample, approximately 85% were seen once. Trimming shortened V by 0 bases and J by 11 bases, and 16 bases separated the two germline ends. CDR1 and CDR2 from the germline V gene are MNHEY and SVGAGI. The CDR3 loop spans 14 amino acids. The chain links TRBV6-5 to TRBJ1-1, with D unclear. Source material: peripheral blood. This receptor was obtained from a man aged 80 or over with acute or convalescent COVID-19. The CDR3 reads CASSYSGGPTGAFF. CDR3 coding DNA: TGTGCCAGCAGTTACTCAGGCGGCCCGACGGGGGCTTTCTTT.